The rows below give T cell receptor beta chains drawn from one sample of a study of beta chain features in type 1 diabetes. Assay used: immunoSEQ multiplex PCR; TCRdb lists only in-frame clones, some missing. This table holds 850,000 to 900,000 clones, 15% to 20% found once. Specimen: naive CD4+ T cells from blood. The receptors originated from a young woman in good health. CDR3s include the opening cysteine and the closing phenylalanine or tryptophan. A D gene is named only where the DNA matches it firmly. The size of a clone is reported for some rows only, either as once, few or many, or as a class for expanded clones.

V: TRBV7-2; size: NA; D: TRBD1; J: TRBJ2-1; DNA: TGTGCCAGCAGCTTAGCGGGACAGGTCTACAATGAGCAGTTCTTC; CDR3: CASSLAGQVYNEQFF
V: TRBV6-5; size: NA; D: TRBD1; J: TRBJ2-5; DNA: TGTGCCAGCAGCCCGCGGGACAGGGTGGAGACCCAGTACTTC; CDR3: CASSPRDRVETQYF
V: TRBV27; size: few; D: NA; J: TRBJ1-3; DNA: TGTGCCAGCAGTTTATATTCTGGAAACACCATATATTTT; CDR3: CASSLYSGNTIYF
V: TRBV2; size: few; D: NA; J: TRBJ2-7; DNA: TGTGCCAGCAGTAAACCTAGCTACGAGCAGTACTTC; CDR3: CASSKPSYEQYF
V: TRBV7-2; size: NA; D: TRBD2; J: TRBJ2-3; DNA: TGTGCCAGCAGCTTACAGGGGACTAGCGGAGTAAGCACAGATACGCAGTATTTT; CDR3: CASSLQGTSGVSTDTQYF
V: TRBV15; size: few; D: NA; J: TRBJ1-1; DNA: TGTGCCACCAGCAGAAACACTGAAGCTTTCTTT; CDR3: CATSRNTEAFF
V: TRBV11-3; size: NA; D: TRBD2; J: TRBJ2-2; DNA: TGTGCCAGCAGGCTAGCGGAGAACACCGGGGAGCTGTTTTTT; CDR3: CASRLAENTGELFF
V: TRBV15; size: NA; D: TRBD2; J: TRBJ2-1; DNA: TGTGCCACCAGCAGGGATGGGACTAGCGGGACCAATGAGCAGTTCTTC; CDR3: CATSRDGTSGTNEQFF
V: TRBV7-2; size: NA; D: NA; J: TRBJ2-7; DNA: TGTGCCGAAGGAACGTTATACGAGCAGTACTTC; CDR3: CAEGTLYEQYF
V: TRBV5-1; size: few; D: NA; J: TRBJ1-2; DNA: TGCGCCAGCAGCTTGGAACAGGGAGCTAACTATGGCTACACCTTC; CDR3: CASSLEQGANYGYTF
V: TRBV28; size: NA; D: NA; J: TRBJ1-3; DNA: TGTGCCAGCAGCCGCTGGGCCTTCTCTGGAAACACCATATATTTT; CDR3: CASSRWAFSGNTIYF
V: TRBV29-1; size: few; D: TRBD1; J: TRBJ2-7; DNA: TGCAGCGTGTCAAGGACAGGGGACTACGAGCAGTACTTC; CDR3: CSVSRTGDYEQYF
V: TRBV14; size: few; D: NA; J: TRBJ2-7; DNA: TGTGCCAGCAGCCAAAATCAGGGGAGCGAGCAGTACTTC; CDR3: CASSQNQGSEQYF
V: TRBV7-3; size: few; D: NA; J: TRBJ2-1; DNA: TGTGCCAGCAGCCCCGCGAGGGGCAACCCCTTACACAATGAGCAGTTCTTC; CDR3: CASSPARGNPLHNEQFF
V: TRBV18; size: NA; D: TRBD1; J: TRBJ1-2; DNA: TGTGCCAGCTCCCCGGAGTGGGGAGGGGGCAACTCCTATGGCTACACCTTC; CDR3: CASSPEWGGGNSYGYTF
V: TRBV7-2; size: few; D: TRBD2; J: TRBJ2-1; DNA: TGTGCCAGCAGCACTAGCGGGAGTGTTAATGAGCAGTTCTTC; CDR3: CASSTSGSVNEQFF
V: TRBV10-2; size: NA; D: TRBD1; J: TRBJ2-7; DNA: TGCGCCAGCAAAACGCAACAGGGGCCGACCTACGAGCAGTACTTC; CDR3: CASKTQQGPTYEQYF
V: TRBV4-2; size: NA; D: TRBD2; J: TRBJ2-7; DNA: TGTGCCAGCAGCCAAGAGGCTAGCGGGAGCTACGAGCAGTACTTC; CDR3: CASSQEASGSYEQYF
V: TRBV7-9; size: NA; D: NA; J: TRBJ1-4; DNA: TGTGCCAGCGTATCCGGAGGACGCGTTAATGAAAAACTGTTTTTT; CDR3: CASVSGGRVNEKLFF
V: TRBV5-1; size: few; D: TRBD2; J: TRBJ2-7; DNA: TGCGCCAGCAGCTTGAGGGAGACTAGCGGGGTCTTTTCCTACGAGCAGTACTTC; CDR3: CASSLRETSGVFSYEQYF
V: TRBV4-2; size: few; D: NA; J: TRBJ2-2; DNA: TGTGCCAGCAGCCAAGTGGAGGGACCCGGGGAGCTGTTTTTT; CDR3: CASSQVEGPGELFF
V: TRBV9; size: NA; D: NA; J: TRBJ2-1; DNA: TGTGCCAGCAGCGTAGATCGGGGGACTCCCTACAATGAGCAGTTCTTC; CDR3: CASSVDRGTPYNEQFF
V: TRBV7-9; size: NA; D: NA; J: TRBJ2-7; DNA: TGTGCCAGCAGCCCCCTGGTCTACGAGCAGTACTTC; CDR3: CASSPLVYEQYF
V: TRBV19; size: NA; D: TRBD1; J: TRBJ2-4; DNA: TGTGCCAGTAGTATTTGGACAGGCATAGCCAAAAACATTCAGTACTTC; CDR3: CASSIWTGIAKNIQYF
V: TRBV7-2; size: few; D: TRBD1; J: TRBJ1-2; DNA: TGTGCCAGCAGCTTAGCGCACTGGACAGGGGACGGCTACACCTTC; CDR3: CASSLAHWTGDGYTF
V: TRBV5-4; size: few; D: NA; J: TRBJ2-1; DNA: TGTGCCAGCAGCTTTGGTGGCCGGACTACTTTGGAGCAGTTCTTC; CDR3: CASSFGGRTTLEQFF
V: TRBV2; size: few; D: NA; J: TRBJ2-2; DNA: TGTGCCAGCAGTGGTCTAGCAGCGAACACCGGGGAGCTGTTTTTT; CDR3: CASSGLAANTGELFF
V: TRBV7-9; size: few; D: TRBD1; J: TRBJ2-7; DNA: TGTGCCAGCAGCGACACAGGGGACTACGAGCAGTACTTC; CDR3: CASSDTGDYEQYF
V: TRBV13; size: NA; D: NA; J: TRBJ1-5; DNA: TGTGCCAGCAGCTTACGACAAGTGGGGCCCCAGCATTTT; CDR3: CASSLRQVGPQHF
V: TRBV10-3; size: NA; D: NA; J: TRBJ1-5; DNA: TGTGCCATCAGTGAGTCCGGGGGGCGAAGCAATCAGCCCCAGCATTTT; CDR3: CAISESGGRSNQPQHF
V: TRBV7-2; size: NA; D: TRBD2; J: TRBJ2-1; DNA: TGTGCCAGCAGCCCGACTGCGACTAGCGGGCGAACGGGTGAGCAGTTCTTC; CDR3: CASSPTATSGRTGEQFF
V: TRBV6-6; size: NA; D: TRBD2; J: TRBJ2-6; DNA: TGTGCCCCACGGGGGAGGGGAGGCTCTGGGGCCAACGTCCTGACTTTC; CDR3: CAPRGRGGSGANVLTF
V: TRBV25-1; size: few; D: TRBD2; J: TRBJ2-7; DNA: TGTGCCAGCAGTGTAACTAGCGGGAGTTTCCCACGGTACTTC; CDR3: CASSVTSGSFPRYF
V: TRBV28; size: few; D: NA; J: TRBJ2-1; DNA: TGTGCCAGCAGCAACGGGGCGTTAGCCTACAATGAGCAGTTCTTC; CDR3: CASSNGALAYNEQFF
V: TRBV7-9; size: few; D: NA; J: TRBJ2-7; DNA: TGTGCCAGCAGCTTTTCAAGGGGGACTTACGAGCAGTACTTC; CDR3: CASSFSRGTYEQYF
V: TRBV5-6; size: NA; D: TRBD2; J: TRBJ2-1; DNA: TGTGCCAGCAGGGAGTCGGGACGGGAGGCGAGTGCGCAGTTCTTC; CDR3: CASRESGREASAQFF
V: TRBV15; size: NA; D: NA; J: TRBJ2-3; DNA: TGTGCCACCAGCAGAGATGGACCGCGCTCCCTCACAGATACGCAGTATTTT; CDR3: CATSRDGPRSLTDTQYF
V: TRBV28; size: NA; D: NA; J: TRBJ1-3; DNA: TGTGCCAGCAATCGACCAGAGAGGAACACCATATATTTT; CDR3: CASNRPERNTIYF
V: TRBV19; size: few; D: TRBD2; J: TRBJ2-2; DNA: TGTGCCAGTAGGAAAGGACTAGCGGGAGGGCGGAACACCGGGGAGCTGTTTTTT; CDR3: CASRKGLAGGRNTGELFF
V: TRBV4-3; size: NA; D: NA; J: TRBJ1-1; DNA: TGCGCCAGCAGCCAAGACTGGGGGAACACTGAAGCTTTCTTT; CDR3: CASSQDWGNTEAFF
V: TRBV18; size: few; D: TRBD2; J: TRBJ2-1; DNA: TGTGCCAGCTCACCGCCGGGACTAGCGGTAGGTGGGAATGAGCAGTTCTTC; CDR3: CASSPPGLAVGGNEQFF
V: TRBV28; size: NA; D: TRBD1; J: TRBJ2-1; DNA: TGTGCCAGCAGCCGAGACACAGGGGCCGACCGTTACAATGAGCAGTTCTTC; CDR3: CASSRDTGADRYNEQFF
V: TRBV12-5; size: NA; D: NA; J: TRBJ2-3; DNA: TGTGCTAGTGGTCAAGGGACATATAGCACAGATACGCAGTATTTT; CDR3: CASGQGTYSTDTQYF
V: TRBV9; size: NA; D: TRBD1; J: TRBJ1-2; DNA: TGTGCCAGCAGCGTAGGAGGGACAGTCGACCATTATGGCTACACCTTC; CDR3: CASSVGGTVDHYGYTF
V: TRBV27; size: NA; D: NA; J: TRBJ1-2; DNA: TGTGCCAGCAGGGGGGCGAACTATGGCTACACCTTC; CDR3: CASRGANYGYTF
V: TRBV25-1; size: NA; D: TRBD1; J: TRBJ1-2; DNA: TGTGCCAGCTCGGACAGGGGATATGGCTACACCTTC; CDR3: CASSDRGYGYTF
V: TRBV5-8; size: NA; D: NA; J: TRBJ2-3; DNA: TGTGCCAGCAGCTTGAGAACAGATACGCAGTATTTT; CDR3: CASSLRTDTQYF
V: TRBV28; size: few; D: TRBD2; J: TRBJ2-1; DNA: TGTGCCAGCAGTTTATTTAGAGGACTAGCCGCTGAGCAGTTCTTC; CDR3: CASSLFRGLAAEQFF
V: TRBV15; size: few; D: NA; J: TRBJ2-1; DNA: TGTGCCACCAGCAGCGTTCGCTACAATGAGCAGTTCTTC; CDR3: CATSSVRYNEQFF
V: TRBV6-6; size: NA; D: NA; J: TRBJ1-1; DNA: TGTGCCAGCAGTTCACTCCAGGTTAGGAACACTGAAGCTTTCTTT; CDR3: CASSSLQVRNTEAFF
V: TRBV7-2; size: NA; D: NA; J: TRBJ2-3; DNA: TGTGCCAGCAGCCTTAGGTATAGGGCCCCAGATACGCAGTATTTT; CDR3: CASSLRYRAPDTQYF
V: TRBV7-2; size: NA; D: TRBD2; J: TRBJ2-1; DNA: TGTGCCAGCAGCCCCCGGGGCGGGAGTGAAAATGAGCAGTTCTTC; CDR3: CASSPRGGSENEQFF
V: TRBV5-1; size: few; D: NA; J: TRBJ2-6; DNA: TGCGCCAGCAGCGAACAGCCTTCTGGGGCCAACGTCCTGACTTTC; CDR3: CASSEQPSGANVLTF
V: TRBV2; size: NA; D: TRBD2; J: TRBJ2-7; DNA: TGTGCCAGCAGTGTGGGCGGGAGGTCCTACGAGCAGTACTTC; CDR3: CASSVGGRSYEQYF
V: TRBV27; size: NA; D: TRBD2; J: TRBJ2-1; DNA: TGTGCCAGCAGTTTAAAGCCCGGACTAGCGGGAGGGGAGCAGTTCTTC; CDR3: CASSLKPGLAGGEQFF
V: TRBV4-3; size: NA; D: NA; J: TRBJ2-4; DNA: TGCGCCAGCAGCCAAGATCCTGCGCCGCGCATTCAGTACTTC; CDR3: CASSQDPAPRIQYF
V: TRBV28; size: NA; D: TRBD2; J: TRBJ2-1; DNA: TGTGCCAGCAGTTTATTGAAAGTGTGGGGACTAGGGGGTGAGCAGTTCTTC; CDR3: CASSLLKVWGLGGEQFF
V: TRBV6-5; size: NA; D: NA; J: TRBJ1-1; DNA: TGTGCCAGCAGACTACACAGGAACACTGAAGCTTTCTTT; CDR3: CASRLHRNTEAFF
V: TRBV7-2; size: NA; D: TRBD2; J: TRBJ2-2; DNA: TGTGCCAGCAGCAAAGGACTAGCGGGGGCCGGGGAGCTGTTTTTT; CDR3: CASSKGLAGAGELFF